This T cell receptor (beta chain) is from a study of shared clonotypes between healthy human individuals. Naive CD8 populations comprised CD45RO-negative cells positively selected for CCR7, excluding terminally differentiated effector memory CD45RA+ cells. CDR1 is MNHEY, CDR2 SVGAGI, per germline. V was shortened by 4 bases and J by 2 bases, with 9 bases between the two germline ends. This CDR3 contains 15 residues. The data were produced by immunoSEQ multiplex PCR, yet TCRdb's version contains in-frame clones alone and is incomplete. The table includes roughly 2.1 million clones, 90% to 95% detected once. General study points: In several donors, around 4.8% of naive CD4 clonotypes appeared in common.

As for this clone: Its antigen is unknown.

V and J are TRBV6-5 and TRBJ2-6; possibly TRBD1 for D (6 bases). The source material was naive CD8+ T cells from PBMCs. The sequence came from a man aged 18 to 29 in good health. Some clones in this sample may be carry-over from other donors' samples. The CDR3, as DNA: TGTGCCAGCAGTTCCAGGGGAGCTGGGGCCAACGTCCTGACTTTC. This sequence encodes CASSSRGAGANVLTF.